These 28 T cell receptor beta chains were sequenced from one sample in a study of cytomegalovirus exposure and HLA in healthy donors listed by TCRdb under 2017. The method behind the library was the immunoSEQ multiplex PCR assay. For the multiplex PCR, a mixture combining 60 forward primers for TCR Vbeta segments and 13 reverse primers for TCR Jbeta segments was used. TCRdb limited this immuneACCESS table to in-frame rearrangements with V and J called. A share of clones is missing; checked studies link under half to unresolved V genes, and the rest is unexplained. This sample has approximately 180,000 clones in its table, and more than 85% of those were observed once. Approximately 2% of the sample is in the top ten clones. Input material: PBMCs. These receptor sequences come from a woman under 30 in good health and CMV-seronegative.

J is TRBJ2-5 and V is TRBV11-3, with D hard to call. Trimming stripped 0 bases from V and 5 bases from J, with 7 bases between. CDR3 length: 13 amino acids. Germline-derived CDR1 and CDR2 are SGHNT and YENEEA. The CDR3 spells CASSLDAGETQYF. The DNA of the CDR3 is TGTGCCAGCAGCTTAGACGCCGGGGAGACCCAGTACTTC.

This chain joins TRBV30 and TRBJ2-5, with D maybe TRBD1 (6 bases). V lost 3 bases and J lost 1, with 12 bases in between. Germline-derived CDR1 and CDR2 are GTSNPN and SVGIG (reference sequence). The CDR3 is 14 residues long. The CDR3 DNA reads TGTGCCTGGAGGGCCTGGGGGCCCCAAGAGACCCAGTACTTC. Translating gives CAWRAWGPQETQYF. The full variable domain, its missing parts supplied by reference TRBV30 and TRBJ2-5, is SQTIHQWPATLVQPVGSPLSLECTVEGTSNPNLYWYRQAAGRGLQLLFYSVGIGQISSEVPQNLSASRPQDRQFILSSKKLLLSDSGFYLCAWRAWGPQETQYFGPGTRLLVL.

This clone was detected only a few times. The V and J genes are TRBV30 and TRBJ1-5, with D possibly TRBD1 on 5 matching bases. CDR1 is GTSNPN, CDR2 SVGIG, per germline (reference sequence). The CDR3 consists of 16 residues. Trimming removed 5 bases at V and 2 bases at J, with 19 bases between. CDR3 protein: CAWSPGGVSGNQPQHF. The CDR3 nucleotides are TGTGCCTGGTCCCCGGGGGGGGTTTCCGGCAATCAGCCCCAGCATTTT.

This chain joins TRBV27 and TRBJ2-3, with D tentatively TRBD2 (6 bases). The CDR3 consists of 15 residues. V dropped 2 bases and J dropped 0 bases, with 9 bases sitting between them. In germline, CDR1 is MNHEY, CDR2 SMNVEV (reference sequence). The CDR3 bases are TGTGCCAGCAGTTTAGGGGGGTTAAGCACAGATACGCAGTATTTT. Translating it yields CASSLGGLSTDTQYF.

CDR3 in amino acids: CASSFVTASYNEQFF. The DNA of the CDR3 is TGTGCCAGCAGTTTCGTGACAGCGTCCTACAATGAGCAGTTCTTC. The rearrangement joins TRBV27 to TRBJ2-1; weak D call: TRBD1 (5 bases). CDR3 size: 15 residues. V was trimmed by 3 bases and J by 1 base, leaving 10 bases between them. The V gene's germline CDR1 is MNHEY and CDR2 SMNVEV (reference sequence).

The V gene is TRBV2, the J gene TRBJ1-2; weak D call: TRBD1 (5 bases). The CDR3 extends over 11 amino acids. Germline CDR1 and CDR2: SNHLY and FYNNEI. Trimming pared 11 bases from V and 9 bases from J, leaving 16 bases between. CDR3: CAPRVPGSYTF. The CDR3 nucleotides read TGTGCCCCCCGGGTCCCAGGGAGCTACACCTTC.

The rearrangement uses TRBV30 and TRBJ2-6; D perhaps matches TRBD2 (5 bases). Germline CDR1 and CDR2: GTSNPN and SVGIG (reference sequence). The CDR3 totals 16 residues. V lost 4 bases to trimming and J lost 1 base, with 14 bases between them. CDR3: CAWTRTRESGANVLTF. The CDR3 nucleotides read TGTGCCTGGACGCGTACTAGGGAGTCTGGGGCCAACGTCCTGACTTTC.

This clone was seen only a few times. J is TRBJ2-3 and V is TRBV6-4; 13 bases align to TRBD2. Germline CDR1 MRHNA, CDR2 SNTAGT. Trimming took 3 bases from V and 5 from J; bases not matched to a gene: 2. The CDR3 is made up of 15 amino acids. The CDR3 coding sequence is TGTGCCAGCAGTGAACTAGCGGGAGGGTTAGATACGCAGTATTTT. Its protein is CASSELAGGLDTQYF.

J is TRBJ2-5 and V is TRBV15; the match to TRBD2 covers 9 bases. Trimming took 4 bases from V and 1 from J; bases not matched to a gene: 16. The CDR3 extends over 19 amino acids. Germline V lookup: CDR1 LNHNV, CDR2 YYDKDF (reference sequence). Here the CDR3 reads CATSKEVPGLAVTQETQYF. As DNA, the CDR3 is TGTGCCACCAGCAAAGAAGTCCCGGGACTAGCCGTGACCCAAGAGACCCAGTACTTC.

This clone was observed a single time. This chain joins TRBV27 and TRBJ1-1; 7 bases align to TRBD1. This CDR3 has 15 residues. Germline V gene data show CDR1 as MNHEY and CDR2 as SMNVEV (reference sequence). J gave up 5 bases and V 2 bases, and 8 bases lay outside the gene matches. The CDR3 coding sequence is TGTGCCAGCAGTTTACAAGACAGGGTCGGAACTGAAGCTTTCTTT. Its protein is CASSLQDRVGTEAFF.

The chain couples TRBV7-2 to TRBJ2-7; 14 nucleotides align to TRBD2. The CDR3 covers 16 residues. Trimming cost V 1 base and J 7 bases; bases outside gene matches: 6. Germline assignment: CDR1 SGHTA and CDR2 FQGNSA. Here the CDR3 DNA reads TGTGCCAGCAGCTTAGAAGGGACTAGCGGGAGAAGGGAGCAGTACTTC. Its translation: CASSLEGTSGRREQYF.

The rearrangement joins TRBV28 to TRBJ2-7, with D perhaps matching TRBD1 (6 bases). Trimming took 4 bases from V and 0 from J, leaving 10 bases between them. From germline, CDR1 is MDHEN and CDR2 SYDVKM. CDR3 length: 14 residues. The CDR3 coding sequence is TGTGCCAGCAGTTCCGGGACAACCTCCTACGAGCAGTACTTC. Translating gives CASSSGTTSYEQYF.

The chain is built from TRBV7-6 and TRBJ2-7; a weak D match, TRBD1 (6 bases). CDR3 size: 13 residues. Trimming left V 1 base short and J 5 bases short, with 9 bases between. Germline CDR1 and CDR2: SGHVS and FNYEAQ. This CDR3 reads CASSLGQVDEQYF. The DNA for the CDR3 is TGTGCCAGCAGCTTAGGACAGGTTGACGAGCAGTACTTC.

This chain uses TRBV10-3 with TRBJ1-3, with D perhaps matching TRBD1 (6 bases). Trimming pared 1 base from V and 0 bases from J, leaving 10 bases between. CDR3 length: 16 amino acids. Germline V CDR1 and CDR2: ENHRY, SYGVKD. The CDR3: CAISEFQGLSGNTIYF. In DNA, the CDR3 is TGTGCCATCAGTGAGTTCCAGGGGCTCTCTGGAAACACCATATATTTT.

The rearrangement links TRBV13 to TRBJ2-7, with D tentatively TRBD2 (6 bases). Germline values: CDR1 PRHDT, CDR2 FYEKMQ (reference sequence). The CDR3 spans 14 residues. Trimming took off 0 bases at V and 4 bases at J, with 10 bases between the two ends. CDR3 coding DNA: TGTGCCAGCAGCTTAGGGACTAGTGTTTACGAGCAGTACTTC. It encodes CASSLGTSVYEQYF.

The V gene is TRBV10-2, the J gene TRBJ2-1; TRBD2 matches at 11 bases. This CDR3 contains 17 residues. Per germline, CDR1 WSHSY and CDR2 SAAADI. V lost 0 bases and J lost 5; bases outside the gene matches: 6. CDR3 nucleotide sequence: TGCGCCAGCAGTGAGTCGACGGGACTAGCGGCGAACAATGAGCAGTTCTTC. Its protein product is CASSESTGLAANNEQFF.

The chain carries TRBV4-3 and TRBJ1-2; TRBD1 might be the D (5 bases). The CDR3 has 15 amino acids. CDR1 is LGHNA, CDR2 YSLEER, per germline. V lost 0 bases and J lost 8, with 16 bases in between. CDR3: CASSQDQGARSGYTF. In DNA form, the CDR3 reads TGCGCCAGCAGCCAAGATCAGGGCGCGCGGAGCGGCTACACCTTC.

This clone turned up a few times. The chain carries TRBV6-5 and TRBJ1-4, with D hard to call. From germline, CDR1 is MNHEY and CDR2 SVGAGI. This CDR3 is built from 15 residues. The V gene lost 2 bases and the J gene lost 3 bases, with 10 bases spanning the gap. The CDR3 reads CASSYRRSANEKLFF. The CDR3 DNA reads as TGTGCCAGCAGTTACAGGCGGTCGGCTAATGAAAAACTGTTTTTT.

This chain links TRBV2 with TRBJ2-7; 9 bases agree with TRBD2. Germline CDR1 and CDR2: SNHLY and FYNNEI. The trim removed 2 bases at V and 1 base at J, leaving 9 bases unmatched. This CDR3 contains 17 residues. CDR3 coding DNA: TGTGCCAGCAGTGAATCTACTAGCGGGTTAGATTCCTACGAGCAGTACTTC. Its translation: CASSESTSGLDSYEQYF.

The gene calls are TRBV14 and TRBJ2-3; no clear D. The CDR3 has 12 amino acids. Germline V CDR1 and CDR2: SGHDN, FVKESK. Trimming pared 1 base from V and 5 bases from J, leaving 4 bases between. CDR3 residues: CASSQGGDTQYF. Here the CDR3 DNA reads TGTGCCAGCAGCCAAGGAGGAGATACGCAGTATTTT.

The chain is built from TRBV5-6 and TRBJ1-1; 8 positions agree with TRBD1. V was pared by 4 bases and J by 1 base, with 6 bases of the junction left unmatched. Looked up from germline, CDR1 is SGHDT and CDR2 is YYEEEE. The CDR3 has 15 amino acids. As DNA, the CDR3 is TGTGCCAGCAGCCCCCGACAGGGGCGGAACACTGAAGCTTTCTTT. Protein: CASSPRQGRNTEAFF.

CDR3: CASSRRLGGRNEQYF. The CDR3 nucleotides read TGTGCCAGCAGCAGAAGGTTAGGAGGGCGGAACGAGCAGTACTTC. The genes are TRBV27 and TRBJ2-7; D may be TRBD2 (6 bases). The CDR3 has 15 residues. V was cut by 6 bases and J by 5 bases, with 20 bases left in between. Germline-derived CDR1 and CDR2 are MNHEY and SMNVEV (reference sequence).

The chain joins TRBV29-1 to TRBJ1-4; tentatively, D is TRBD1 (5 bases). CDR1 is SQVTM, CDR2 ANQGSEA, per germline. V lost 6 bases to trimming and J lost 4 bases, with 6 bases between them. This CDR3 region has 11 residues. DNA for the CDR3: TGCAGCGTCAGGGATAATGAAAAACTGTTTTTT. Translation gives CSVRDNEKLFF.

The chain joins TRBV18 to TRBJ1-4, with a weak D call TRBD1 (5 bases). V lost 3 bases, J lost 7 bases, and 12 bases lay in between. The CDR3 is 14 amino acids. Germline V gives CDR1 KGHSH, CDR2 LQKENI. The CDR3 protein is CASSPATGVEKLFF. The CDR3 DNA is TGTGCCAGCTCACCGGCAACAGGTGTTGAAAAACTGTTTTTT.

The table lists this clone with a count of one. The rearrangement uses TRBV21-1 and TRBJ2-7; TRBD2, as called in the table, went unchecked against the DNA. TRBV21-1 represents a pseudogene. The CDR3 runs to 18 residues. The CDR3 DNA reads TGTGCCAGCAGCAAAGCGTTAGTTAGGACTAGCGGGGCCTGGGAGCAGTACTTC. Translated: CASSKALVRTSGAWEQYF.

The V and J genes are TRBV2 and TRBJ2-6; D perhaps matches TRBD2 (6 bases). This CDR3 is 17 amino acids long. The V end was cut by 5 bases, the J end by 3 bases, with 17 bases between. Per germline, CDR1 SNHLY and CDR2 FYNNEI. In DNA form, the CDR3 reads TGTGCCAGCAGTCGGGACTCCCTGGATGGTGGGGCCAACGTCCTGACTTTC. Translation: CASSRDSLDGGANVLTF.

The V gene is TRBV5-4, the J gene TRBJ2-1; 10 bases line up with TRBD1. This CDR3 spans 16 amino acids. The trim removed 0 bases at V and 4 bases at J, leaving 4 bases unmatched. The germline CDR1 and CDR2 sequences are SGHNT and YYREEE (reference sequence). DNA for the CDR3: TGTGCCAGCAGCTTGGCGCGGACAGGGGGTTACAATGAGCAGTTCTTC. Its protein is CASSLARTGGYNEQFF.

The V and J genes are TRBV6-5 and TRBJ2-5; TRBD2 aligns across 13 bases. Judging by the DNA end, TRBJ2-7 fits better; the J call may be wrong. CDR3 length: 15 residues. Germline V gene lookup returns CDR1 MNHEY and CDR2 SVGAGI. CDR3 bases: TGTGCCAGCAGGGGACTAGCGGGGACCTCCTACGAGCAGTACTTC. It specifies CASRGLAGTSYEQYF.